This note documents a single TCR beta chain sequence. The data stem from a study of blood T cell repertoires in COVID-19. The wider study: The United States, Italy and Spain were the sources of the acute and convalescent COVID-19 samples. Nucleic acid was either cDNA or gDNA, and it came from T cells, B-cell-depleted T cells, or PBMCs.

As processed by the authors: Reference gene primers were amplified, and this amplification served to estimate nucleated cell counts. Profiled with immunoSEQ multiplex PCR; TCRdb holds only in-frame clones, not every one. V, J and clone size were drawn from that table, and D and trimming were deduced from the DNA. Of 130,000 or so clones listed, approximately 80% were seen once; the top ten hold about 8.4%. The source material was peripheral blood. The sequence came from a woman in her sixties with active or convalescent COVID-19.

CDR3 sequence reads: CASSPTRDRYNEQFF. DNA for the CDR3: TGTGCCAGCAGCCCCACCAGAGACAGGTACAATGAGCAGTTCTTC. This sequence joins TRBV5-4 and TRBJ2-1, with TRBD1 as a possible D gene (6 bases). The CDR3 extends over 15 amino acids. Trimming stripped 4 bases from V and 4 bases from J, with 15 bases between. The germline gives CDR1 SGHNT, CDR2 YYREEE (reference sequence).